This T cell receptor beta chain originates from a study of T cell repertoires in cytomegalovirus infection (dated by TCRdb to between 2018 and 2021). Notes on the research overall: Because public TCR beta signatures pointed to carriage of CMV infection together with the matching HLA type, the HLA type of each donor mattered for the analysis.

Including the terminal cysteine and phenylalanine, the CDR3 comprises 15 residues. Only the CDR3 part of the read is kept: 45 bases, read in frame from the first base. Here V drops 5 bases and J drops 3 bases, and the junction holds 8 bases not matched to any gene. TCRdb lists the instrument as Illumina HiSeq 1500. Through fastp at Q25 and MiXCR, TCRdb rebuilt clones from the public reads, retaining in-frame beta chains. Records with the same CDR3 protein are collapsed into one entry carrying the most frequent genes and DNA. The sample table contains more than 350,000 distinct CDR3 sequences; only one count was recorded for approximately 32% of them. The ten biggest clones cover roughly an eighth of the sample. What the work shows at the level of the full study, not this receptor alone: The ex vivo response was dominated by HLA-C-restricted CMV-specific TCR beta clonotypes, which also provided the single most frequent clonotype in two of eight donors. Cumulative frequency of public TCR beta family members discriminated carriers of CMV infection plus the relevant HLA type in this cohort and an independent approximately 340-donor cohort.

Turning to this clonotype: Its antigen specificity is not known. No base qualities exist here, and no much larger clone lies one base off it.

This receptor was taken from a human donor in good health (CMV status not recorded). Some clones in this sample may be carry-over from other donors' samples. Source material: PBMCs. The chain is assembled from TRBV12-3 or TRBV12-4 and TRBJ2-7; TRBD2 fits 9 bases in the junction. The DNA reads TGTGCCAGCAGTCGCCAAGCGGGGGGCTTCTACGAGCAGTACTTC. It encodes CASSRQAGGFYEQYF.